This T cell receptor (beta chain) was identified in a study of T cells after yellow fever vaccination. On the study more broadly: Preparation of the low-cell-number fractions used SMART-Seq v4 Ultra Low Input. Study results and caveats: Researchers cautioned that FACS-sorted repertoires could harbor abundant clonotypes contaminating from the bulk population. Some clonotypes were seen in both the CD4 and the CD8 compartments. These made up a small share and likely arose from convergent recombination. Reappearance after the booster was observed for most primary-vaccination clones (roughly 97% CD4, about 86% CD8).

Germline lookup yields CDR1 SGHRS and CDR2 YFSETQ. Between the trimmed V and J ends, which lost 4 bases and 7 bases, there was a span of 18 bases. The CDR3 is made up of 15 amino acids. This clonotype came up a few times. Its antigen is not identified. TCRdb re-called the 5' RACE reads with MiXCR, one entry per CDR3 protein. The sample consists of under 550,000 distinct CDR3 sequences, around a fifth of them appearing once. The source material was PBMCs, sampled approximately 20 days after the first yellow fever vaccination. The sequence came from a man between 18 and 35 years old who received the YFV17D yellow fever vaccine. The rearrangement links TRBV5-1 to TRBJ2-1, with a tentative D call TRBD2 (5 bases). The DNA of the CDR3 is TGCGCCAGCAGCCAGAGAGAGAGCGGCCAAAATGAGCAGTTCTTC. Its protein product is CASSQRESGQNEQFF.